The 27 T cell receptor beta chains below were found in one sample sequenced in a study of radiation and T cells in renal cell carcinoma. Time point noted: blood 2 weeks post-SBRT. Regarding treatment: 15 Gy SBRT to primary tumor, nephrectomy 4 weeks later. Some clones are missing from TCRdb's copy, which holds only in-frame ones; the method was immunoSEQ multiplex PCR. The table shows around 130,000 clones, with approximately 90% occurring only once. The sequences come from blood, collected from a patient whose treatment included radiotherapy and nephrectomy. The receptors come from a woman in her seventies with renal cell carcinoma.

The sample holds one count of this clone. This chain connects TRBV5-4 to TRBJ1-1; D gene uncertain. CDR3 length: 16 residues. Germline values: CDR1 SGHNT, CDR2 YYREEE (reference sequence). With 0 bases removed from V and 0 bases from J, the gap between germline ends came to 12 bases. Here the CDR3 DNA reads TGTGCCAGCAGCTTGGCCTCGGGAGCAATGAACACTGAAGCTTTCTTT. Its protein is CASSLASGAMNTEAFF.

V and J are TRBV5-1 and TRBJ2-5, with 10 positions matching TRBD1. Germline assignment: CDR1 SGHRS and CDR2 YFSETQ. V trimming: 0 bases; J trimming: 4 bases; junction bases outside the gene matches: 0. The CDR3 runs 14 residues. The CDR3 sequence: CASSLGQGAETQYF. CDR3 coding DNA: TGCGCCAGCAGCTTGGGACAGGGGGCAGAGACCCAGTACTTC.

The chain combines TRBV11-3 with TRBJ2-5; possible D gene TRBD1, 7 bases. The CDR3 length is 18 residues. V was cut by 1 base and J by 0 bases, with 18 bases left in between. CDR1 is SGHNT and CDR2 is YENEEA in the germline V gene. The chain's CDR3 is CASSLVGQGGKYQETQYF. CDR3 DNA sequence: TGTGCCAGCAGCTTAGTGGGCCAGGGGGGCAAGTACCAAGAGACCCAGTACTTC.

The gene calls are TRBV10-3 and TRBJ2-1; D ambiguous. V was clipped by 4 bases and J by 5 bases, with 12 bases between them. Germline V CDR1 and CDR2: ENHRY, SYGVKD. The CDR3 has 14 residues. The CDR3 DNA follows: TGTGCCATCAGTGCACCGGCCTACGACAATGAGCAGTTCTTC. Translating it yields CAISAPAYDNEQFF.

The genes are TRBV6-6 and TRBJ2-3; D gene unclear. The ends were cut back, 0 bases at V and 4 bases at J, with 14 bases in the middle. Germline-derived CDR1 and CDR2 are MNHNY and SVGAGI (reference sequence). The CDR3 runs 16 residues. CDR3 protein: CASSYSRLRGADTQYF. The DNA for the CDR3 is TGTGCCAGCAGTTACTCCAGACTCCGAGGTGCAGATACGCAGTATTTT.

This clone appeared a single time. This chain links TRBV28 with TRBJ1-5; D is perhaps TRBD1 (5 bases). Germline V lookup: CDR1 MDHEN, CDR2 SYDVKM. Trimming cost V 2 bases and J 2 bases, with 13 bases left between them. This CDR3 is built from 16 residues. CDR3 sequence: CASSLRGGSGNQPQHF. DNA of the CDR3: TGTGCCAGCAGTTTAAGGGGAGGATCCGGCAATCAGCCCCAGCATTTT.

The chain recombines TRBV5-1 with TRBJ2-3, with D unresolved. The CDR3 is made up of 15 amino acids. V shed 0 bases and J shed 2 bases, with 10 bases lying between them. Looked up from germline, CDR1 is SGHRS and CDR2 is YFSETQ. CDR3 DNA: TGCGCCAGCAGCTTGGGGCCCGCAAACACAGATACGCAGTATTTT. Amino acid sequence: CASSLGPANTDTQYF.

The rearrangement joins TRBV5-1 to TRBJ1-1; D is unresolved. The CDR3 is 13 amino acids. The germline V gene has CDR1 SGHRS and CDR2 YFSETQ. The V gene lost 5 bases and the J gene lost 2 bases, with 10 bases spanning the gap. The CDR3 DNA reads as TGCGCCAGCAGTCGGACGTCTAACACTGAAGCTTTCTTT. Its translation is CASSRTSNTEAFF.

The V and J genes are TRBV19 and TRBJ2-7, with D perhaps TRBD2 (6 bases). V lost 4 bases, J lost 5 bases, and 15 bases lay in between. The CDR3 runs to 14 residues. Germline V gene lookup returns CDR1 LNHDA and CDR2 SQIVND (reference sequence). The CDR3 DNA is TGTGCCAGTAGTAAGGAGGGCGATTTAGACGAGCAGTACTTC. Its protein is CASSKEGDLDEQYF.

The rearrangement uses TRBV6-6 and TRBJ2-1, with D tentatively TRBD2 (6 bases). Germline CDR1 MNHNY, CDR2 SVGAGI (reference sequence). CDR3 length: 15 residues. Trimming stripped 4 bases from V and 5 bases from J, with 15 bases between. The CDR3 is CASSLGGTGNNEQFF. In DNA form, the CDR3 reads TGTGCCAGCAGTTTGGGTGGGACTGGAAACAATGAGCAGTTCTTC.

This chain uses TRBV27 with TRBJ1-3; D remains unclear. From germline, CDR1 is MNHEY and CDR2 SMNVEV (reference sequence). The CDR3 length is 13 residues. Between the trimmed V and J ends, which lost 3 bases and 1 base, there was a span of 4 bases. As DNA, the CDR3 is TGTGCCAGCAGTTTGAAGTCTGGAAACACCATATATTTT. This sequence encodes CASSLKSGNTIYF.

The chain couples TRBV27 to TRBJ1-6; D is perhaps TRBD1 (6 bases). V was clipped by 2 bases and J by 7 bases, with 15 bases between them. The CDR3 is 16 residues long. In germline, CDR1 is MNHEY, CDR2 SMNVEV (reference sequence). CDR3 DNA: TGTGCCAGCAGTTTAGGGGTACAGGGTCGAAATTCACCCCTCCACTTT. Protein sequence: CASSLGVQGRNSPLHF.

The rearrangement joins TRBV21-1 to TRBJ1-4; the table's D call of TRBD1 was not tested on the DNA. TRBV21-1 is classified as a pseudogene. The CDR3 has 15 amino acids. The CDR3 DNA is TGTGCCAGCAGCCTGGGGACAGCTCATAATGAAAAACTGTTTTTT. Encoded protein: CASSLGTAHNEKLFF.

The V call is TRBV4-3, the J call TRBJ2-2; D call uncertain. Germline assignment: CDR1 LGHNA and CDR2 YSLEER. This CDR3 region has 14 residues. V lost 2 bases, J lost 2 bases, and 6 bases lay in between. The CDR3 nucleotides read TGCGCCAGCAGCCAAATCACTAACACCGGGGAGCTGTTTTTT. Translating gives CASSQITNTGELFF.

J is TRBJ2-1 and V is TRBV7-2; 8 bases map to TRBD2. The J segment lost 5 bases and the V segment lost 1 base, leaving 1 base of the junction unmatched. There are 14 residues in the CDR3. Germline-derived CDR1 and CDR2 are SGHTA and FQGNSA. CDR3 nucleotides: TGTGCCAGCAGCTTAGGACTAGCGAACAATGAGCAGTTCTTC. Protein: CASSLGLANNEQFF.

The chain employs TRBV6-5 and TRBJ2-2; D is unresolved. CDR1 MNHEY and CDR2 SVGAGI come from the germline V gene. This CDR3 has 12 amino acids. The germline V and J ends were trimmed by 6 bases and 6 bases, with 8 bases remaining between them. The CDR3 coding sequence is TGTGCCAGCAGATTAGGGTCCGGGGAGCTGTTTTTT. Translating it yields CASRLGSGELFF.

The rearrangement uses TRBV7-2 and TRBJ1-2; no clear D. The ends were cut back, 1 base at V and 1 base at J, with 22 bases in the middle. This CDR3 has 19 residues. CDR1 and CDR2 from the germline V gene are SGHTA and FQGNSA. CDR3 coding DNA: TGTGCCAGCAGCTTAGTTGGTTCTGGTTCCCAGAGAGTTAACTATGGCTACACCTTC. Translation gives CASSLVGSGSQRVNYGYTF.

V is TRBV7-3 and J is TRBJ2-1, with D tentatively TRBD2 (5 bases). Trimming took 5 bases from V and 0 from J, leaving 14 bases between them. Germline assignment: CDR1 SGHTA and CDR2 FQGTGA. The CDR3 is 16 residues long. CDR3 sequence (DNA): TGTGCCAGCAGCCGCTCGCTAGCAAGCTCCTACAATGAGCAGTTCTTC. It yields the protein CASSRSLASSYNEQFF.

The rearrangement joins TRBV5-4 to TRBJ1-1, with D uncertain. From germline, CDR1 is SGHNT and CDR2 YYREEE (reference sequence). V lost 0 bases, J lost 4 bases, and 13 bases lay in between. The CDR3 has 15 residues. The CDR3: CASSLDPLRSTEAFF. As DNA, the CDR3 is TGTGCCAGCAGCTTGGACCCGCTCCGGAGCACTGAAGCTTTCTTT.

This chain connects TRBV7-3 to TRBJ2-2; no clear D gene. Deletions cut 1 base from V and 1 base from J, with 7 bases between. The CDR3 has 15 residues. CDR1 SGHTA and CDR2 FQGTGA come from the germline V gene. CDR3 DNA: TGTGCCAGCAGCTTAATAACCGGGAACACCGGGGAGCTGTTTTTT. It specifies CASSLITGNTGELFF.

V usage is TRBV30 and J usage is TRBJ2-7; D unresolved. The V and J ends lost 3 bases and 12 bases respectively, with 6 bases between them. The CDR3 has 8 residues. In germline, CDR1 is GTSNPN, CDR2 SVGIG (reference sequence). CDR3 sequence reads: CAWRAPYF. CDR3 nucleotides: TGTGCCTGGAGGGCCCCGTACTTC.

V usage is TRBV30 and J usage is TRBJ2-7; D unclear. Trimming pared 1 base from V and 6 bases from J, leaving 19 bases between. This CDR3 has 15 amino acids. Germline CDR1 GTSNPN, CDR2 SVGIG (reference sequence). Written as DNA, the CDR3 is TGTGCCTGGAGTGAAGGTTGGGCCTTCACGGGCGAGCAGTACTTC. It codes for CAWSEGWAFTGEQYF.

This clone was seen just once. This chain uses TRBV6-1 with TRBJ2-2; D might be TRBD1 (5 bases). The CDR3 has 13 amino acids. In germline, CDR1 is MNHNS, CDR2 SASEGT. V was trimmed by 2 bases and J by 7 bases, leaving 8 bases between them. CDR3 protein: CASSEQGIGELFF. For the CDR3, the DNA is TGTGCCAGCAGTGAACAGGGAATCGGGGAGCTGTTTTTT.

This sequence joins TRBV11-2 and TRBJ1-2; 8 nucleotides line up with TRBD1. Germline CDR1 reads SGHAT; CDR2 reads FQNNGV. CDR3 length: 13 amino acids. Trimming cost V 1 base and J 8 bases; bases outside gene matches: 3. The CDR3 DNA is TGTGCCAGCAGCTTAGTCCCAGGGGGCGGCTACACCTTC. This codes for CASSLVPGGGYTF.

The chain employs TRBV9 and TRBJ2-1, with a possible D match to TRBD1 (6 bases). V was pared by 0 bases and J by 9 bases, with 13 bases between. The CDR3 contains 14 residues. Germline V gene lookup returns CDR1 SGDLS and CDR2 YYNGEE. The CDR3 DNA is TGTGCCAGCAGCGTAGTAGAGCTCAGGGGTGAGCAGTTCTTC. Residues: CASSVVELRGEQFF.

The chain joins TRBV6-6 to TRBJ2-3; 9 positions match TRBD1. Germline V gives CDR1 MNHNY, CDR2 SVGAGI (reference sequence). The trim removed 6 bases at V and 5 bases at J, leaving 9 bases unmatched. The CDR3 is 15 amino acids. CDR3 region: CASRHRGPGGDTQYF. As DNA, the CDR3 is TGTGCCAGCAGGCACAGGGGGCCTGGTGGAGATACGCAGTATTTT.

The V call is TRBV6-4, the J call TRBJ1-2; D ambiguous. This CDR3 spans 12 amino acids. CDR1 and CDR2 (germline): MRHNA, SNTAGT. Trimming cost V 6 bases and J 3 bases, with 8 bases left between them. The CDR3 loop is CASREGYYGYTF. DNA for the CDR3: TGTGCCAGCAGAGAGGGATACTATGGCTACACCTTC.